The entry that follows covers one T cell receptor beta chain sequence. What it binds is not known. The V and J ends lost 6 bases and 3 bases respectively, with 11 bases between them. The CDR3 has 13 amino acids. Germline CDR1 is ENHRY and CDR2 is SYGVKD. The entry originates in a study of a mutant IDH1 vaccine in newly diagnosed glioma. Study information: Of the patients given treatment, 62.5% were male and approximately 40% were female, and a mean age of around 41 years was recorded. The therapy given earlier, which was standard therapy, consisted of radiotherapy, temozolomide, or both, and most of the patients received both.

Measured with immunoSEQ multiplex PCR; TCRdb has only the in-frame clones, and not every one. The sample carries around 15,000 clones, roughly 95% recorded once. Time point specified: baseline, week 1 (first vaccination visit). As for treatment: pre-vaccination baseline after standard-of-care therapy. The study enrolled donors with new WHO grade 3 or 4 IDH1-mutant, ATRX-lost astrocytomas. Study results and caveats: Researchers report vaccine-induced immune responses in 93.3% of patients.

This material consisted of peripheral blood mononuclear cells (PBMCs), taken from a glioma patient treated with radiotherapy, temozolomide or both. The chain joins TRBV10-3 to TRBJ2-5, with D possibly being TRBD1 (5 bases). This clonotype was sampled from a woman in her late teens or twenties with glioma. Some clones in this sample may be carry-over from other donors' samples. The CDR3: CAISAGHEETQYF. The CDR3 nucleotides are TGTGCCATCAGCGCAGGGCACGAAGAGACCCAGTACTTC.